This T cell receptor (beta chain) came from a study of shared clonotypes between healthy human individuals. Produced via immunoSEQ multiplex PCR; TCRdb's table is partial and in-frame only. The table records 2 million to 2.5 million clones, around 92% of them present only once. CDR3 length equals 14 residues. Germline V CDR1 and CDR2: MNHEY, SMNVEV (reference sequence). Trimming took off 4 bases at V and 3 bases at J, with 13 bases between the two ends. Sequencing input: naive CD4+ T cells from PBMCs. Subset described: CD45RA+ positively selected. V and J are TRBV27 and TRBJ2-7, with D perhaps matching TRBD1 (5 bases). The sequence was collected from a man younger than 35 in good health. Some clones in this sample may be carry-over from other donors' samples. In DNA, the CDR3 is TGTGCCAGCAGTTCCACCGCCCAGGGCTACGAGCAGTACTTC. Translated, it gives CASSSTAQGYEQYF.